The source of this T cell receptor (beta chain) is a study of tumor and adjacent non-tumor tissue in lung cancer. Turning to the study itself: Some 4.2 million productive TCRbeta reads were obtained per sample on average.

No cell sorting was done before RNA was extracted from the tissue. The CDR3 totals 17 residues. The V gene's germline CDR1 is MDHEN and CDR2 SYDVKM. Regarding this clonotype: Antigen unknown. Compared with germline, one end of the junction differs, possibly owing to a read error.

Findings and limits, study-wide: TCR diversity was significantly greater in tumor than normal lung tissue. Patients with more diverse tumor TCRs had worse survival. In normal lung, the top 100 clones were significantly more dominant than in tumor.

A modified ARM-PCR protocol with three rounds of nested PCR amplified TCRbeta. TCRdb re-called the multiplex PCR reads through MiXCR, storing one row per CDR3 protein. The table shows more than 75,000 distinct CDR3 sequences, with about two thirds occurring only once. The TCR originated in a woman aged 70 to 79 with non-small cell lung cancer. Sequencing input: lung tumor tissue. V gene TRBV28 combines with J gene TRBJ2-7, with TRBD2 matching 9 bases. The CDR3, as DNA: TGTGCCAGCAGTTTTGAGGGTAGCGGGAGAATAGGCTACGAGCACTACTTC. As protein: CASSFEGSGRIGYEHYF.